This TCR beta chain was sequenced in a study of cytomegalovirus exposure and HLA in healthy donors. With respect to this clone: Its specificity is unknown.

There are 13 residues in the CDR3. V lost 0 bases to trimming and J lost 2 bases, with 5 bases between them. Per germline, CDR1 SGHNT and CDR2 YYREEE (reference sequence). General study points: A later analysis by the authors found several of the most significant clusters apparently linked to common viral pathogens. An analysis was carried out later, and it reportedly showed fewer N-insertions in an Asian-associated ancestry cluster than the 666-donor mean. Using a false discovery rate of 0.05, a later analysis showed that 16,951 TCR beta sequences were associated with HLA alleles.

This PCR relied on a set of 60 Vbeta primers and 13 Jbeta primers. Using immunoSEQ multiplex PCR, the repertoire was profiled, and TCRdb retains in-frame clones only, with some absent. This table holds around 150,000 clones, about three quarters found once. The clonotype comes from a woman aged 25 to 39 in good health and CMV-seronegative. The V gene is TRBV5-4, the J gene TRBJ1-2, with TRBD1 as a possible D gene (5 bases). The specimen was PBMCs. CDR3 nucleotide sequence: TGTGCCAGCAGCTTGGAGGGGAACTATGGCTACACCTTC. Its translation is CASSLEGNYGYTF. Looking up the rest from reference TRBV5-4 and TRBJ1-2 gives the full variable domain: ETGVTQSPTHLIKTRGQQVTLRCSSQSGHNTVSWYQQALGQGPQFIFQYYREEENGRGNFPPRFSGLQFPNYSSELNVNALELDDSALYLCASSLEGNYGYTFGSGTRLTVV.